What follows are 20 T cell receptor beta chains derived from one specimen sequenced in a study of T cells in women clearing cervical HPV infection. Clones were sequenced by immunoSEQ multiplex PCR, and TCRdb holds only the in-frame ones, with some missing. The repertoire table contains fewer than 50,000 clones. Sequenced: blood buffy coat. Receptors originate from a woman between 18 and 69 years old with a cervical HPV16 infection that either progressed to CIN3+ or cleared (not recorded which).

Concerning this clone itself: The CDR3 is cut off 3 residues early in the read; its end comes from the germline J gene. V usage is TRBV20-1 and J usage is TRBJ2-7; TRBD1 aligns across 10 bases. The CDR3 has 13 residues. Unmatched junction bases numbered 5, after V lost 3 bases and J lost 6 bases. The germline CDR1 and CDR2 sequences are DFQATT and SNEGSKA (reference sequence). The sequenced part of the CDR3 DNA is TGCAGTGCTAGGGGGACAGGGGAACGCGAG. It codes for CSARGTGERE. The entire CDR3 protein is CSARGTGEREQYF.

Concerning this clone itself: Read data end 3 residues before the CDR3 end; the end is taken from the germline J gene. The J gene is TRBJ2-1, the V gene TRBV20-1; 8 nucleotides match TRBD2. CDR1 is DFQATT, CDR2 SNEGSKA, per germline (reference sequence). This CDR3 is 14 amino acids long. The V gene end was trimmed by 4 bases and the J gene end by 4 bases; junction bases not matched to a gene: 6. The CDR3 protein is CSAIPAGVYNEQFF. Partial CDR3 DNA: TGCAGTGCTATCCCAGCGGGAGTGTACAATGAG.

As regards this clone: The CDR3 is cut off 3 residues early in the read; its end comes from the germline J gene. The chain links TRBV30 to TRBJ1-1, with a possible D match to TRBD1 (5 bases). The length of the CDR3 is 11 residues. CDR1 is GTSNPN and CDR2 is SVGIG in the germline V gene (reference sequence). V was shortened by 5 bases and J by 4 bases, with 8 bases between the two germline ends. Here the CDR3 reads CAWSRVTEAFF. The sequenced part of the CDR3 DNA is TGTGCCTGGTCCAGGGTCACTGAA.

CDR3 bases read: TGTGCCAGCAGTGATCAGGGACAAACTAATGAAAAA. Residues: CASSDQGQTNEK. The entire CDR3 is CASSDQGQTNEKLFF. This chain joins TRBV2 and TRBJ1-4; the D gene is possibly TRBD1 (6 bases). The CDR3 goes on 3 residues after the read ends, and that part is filled in from the germline J gene. From germline, CDR1 is SNHLY and CDR2 FYNNEI. There are 15 residues in the CDR3. Trimming left V 3 bases short and J 1 base short, with 9 bases between.

A note on this clone: The DNA ends 3 residues before the CDR3 does, and the rest of the CDR3 is filled in from the germline J gene. V and J are TRBV2 and TRBJ2-7; 11 bases are shared with TRBD1. With 4 bases clipped from V and 1 base from J, the junction kept 3 bases outside the gene matches. Germline lookup yields CDR1 SNHLY and CDR2 FYNNEI. The CDR3 loop spans 15 amino acids. The covered CDR3 bases are TGTGCCAGCAGTGCGGACAGGGGGCGTTCCTACGAG. Its protein is CASSADRGRSYE. The full CDR3 protein reads CASSADRGRSYEQYF. The full variable domain, completed using reference TRBV2 and TRBJ2-7, is EPEVTQTPSHQVTQMGQEVILRCVPISNHLYFYWYRQILGQKVEFLVSFYNNEISEKSEIFDDQFSVERPDGSNFTLKIRSTKLEDSAMYFCASSADRGRSYEQYFGPGTRLTVT.

On this clone: The CDR3 extends 3 residues past the end of the read, so its final part is completed from the germline J gene. The chain links TRBV19 to TRBJ1-5; a possible D gene is TRBD1 (5 bases). There are 14 residues in the CDR3. Trimming took off 7 bases at V and 4 bases at J, with 14 bases between the two ends. Germline V CDR1 and CDR2: LNHDA, SQIVND (reference sequence). The sequenced part of the CDR3 DNA is TGTGCCAGTACCGCCGCAGGGTCAAATCAGCCC. Its translation: CASTAAGSNQP. The entire CDR3 reads CASTAAGSNQPQHF.

Remarks on this clone: The read falls 3 residues short of the CDR3 end, and the missing part is taken from the germline J gene. The chain links TRBV7-8 to TRBJ1-1; possible D gene TRBD1, 5 bases. The V and J ends lost 7 bases and 1 base respectively, with 13 bases between them. Germline V lookup: CDR1 SGHVS, CDR2 FQNEAQ. CDR3 size: 14 residues. CDR3 sequence: CASTPDQGNTEAFF. The DNA read from the CDR3 is TGTGCCAGCACCCCAGACCAGGGGAACACTGAA.

As concerns this clone: The sequence runs out 3 residues before the end of the CDR3; the remainder is reconstructed from the germline J gene. The rearrangement links TRBV19 to TRBJ2-1, with D perhaps TRBD2 (9 bases). The germline V and J ends were trimmed by 5 bases and 4 bases, with 33 bases remaining between them. The CDR3 length is 21 residues. CDR1 is LNHDA, CDR2 SQIVND, per germline (reference sequence). This CDR3 is CASSGQGGFYSGSVSYNEQFF. Partial CDR3 DNA: TGTGCCAGTAGTGGACAGGGAGGTTTTTATAGCGGGAGTGTCTCGTACAATGAG. Full variable domain (rest looked up from reference TRBV19 and TRBJ2-1): DGGITQSPKYLFRKEGQNVTLSCEQNLNHDAMYWYRQDPGQGLRLIYYSQIVNDFQKGDIAEGYSVSREKKESFPLTVTSAQKNPTAFYLCASSGQGGFYSGSVSYNEQFFGPGTRLTVL.

As concerns this clone: Coverage ceases 3 residues before the CDR3 finishes, and the germline J gene fills in the end. The rearrangement uses TRBV10-2 and TRBJ2-7, with D hard to call. CDR1 is WSHSY, CDR2 SAAADI, per germline. The V end was cut by 6 bases, the J end by 4 bases, with 10 bases between. The CDR3 totals 12 residues. CDR3 region: CASSPGVYEQYF. Partial CDR3 DNA: TGCGCCAGCAGCCCAGGAGTATACGAG.

For this clone: The missing CDR3 end, 3 residues past where the read stops, is filled in from the germline J gene. V is TRBV30 and J is TRBJ2-5; TRBD2 matches at 9 bases. The length of the CDR3 is 16 residues. J lost 4 bases, V lost 2 bases, and 11 bases had no gene match. The germline gives CDR1 GTSNPN, CDR2 SVGIG (reference sequence). The sequenced CDR3 bases are TGTGCCTGGAGTTCCCAGCGGGGGGCGGGGGTAGAGACC. Translating gives CAWSSQRGAGVET. The full-length CDR3 reads as CAWSSQRGAGVETQYF. The variable domain in full, completed from reference TRBV30 and TRBJ2-5, reads SQTIHQWPATLVQPVGSPLSLECTVEGTSNPNLYWYRQAAGRGLQLLFYSVGIGQISSEVPQNLSASRPQDRQFILSSKKLLLSDSGFYLCAWSSQRGAGVETQYFGPGTRLLVL.

Comment on this clone: Read sequence stops 3 residues before the CDR3 end, and the germline J gene provides the missing end. The genes are TRBV28 and TRBJ2-7; 7 nucleotides match TRBD1. The trim removed 5 bases at V and 2 bases at J, leaving 9 bases unmatched. Germline lookup yields CDR1 MDHEN and CDR2 SYDVKM. This CDR3 region has 15 residues. The DNA read from the CDR3 is TGTGCCAGCAGTCCGGGGACAGTCATACCCTACGAG. Translating gives CASSPGTVIPYE. In full, the CDR3 reads CASSPGTVIPYEQYF.

Comments on this clone: Coverage ceases 3 residues before the CDR3 finishes, and the germline J gene fills in the end. This chain connects TRBV7-3 to TRBJ1-5; 10 bases fit TRBD1. CDR3 size: 17 residues. From germline, CDR1 is SGHTA and CDR2 FQGTGA. The trim removed 5 bases at V and 5 bases at J, leaving 12 bases unmatched. The CDR3 DNA, read in part, is TGTGCCAGCAGCCTACAATTGGGGGACAGGGGACATCAGCCC. Its protein is CASSLQLGDRGHQP. The whole CDR3 is CASSLQLGDRGHQPQHF. Filled out from reference TRBV7-3 and TRBJ1-5, the complete variable domain reads GAGVSQTPSNKVTEKGKYVELRCDPISGHTALYWYRQSLGQGPEFLIYFQGTGAADDSGLPNDRFFAVRPEGSVSTLKIQRTERGDSAVYLCASSLQLGDRGHQPQHFGDGTRLSIL.

Comment on this clone: The read terminates 3 residues before the CDR3 end, so the remaining end is supplied by the germline J gene. The chain is built from TRBV5-1 and TRBJ2-3; 15 positions agree with TRBD2. This CDR3 has 20 residues. From germline, CDR1 is SGHRS and CDR2 YFSETQ. With V trimmed by 2 bases and J by 0 bases, 10 bases remained unmatched. The chain's CDR3 is CASSFSIPGLAGGSTDTQYF. The CDR3 DNA, read in part, is TGCGCCAGCAGCTTCTCGATACCGGGACTAGCGGGGGGAAGCACAGATACG.

As for this clone: The sequence runs out 3 residues before the end of the CDR3; the remainder is reconstructed from the germline J gene. The V call is TRBV29-1, the J call TRBJ2-3; D may be TRBD2 (5 bases). The CDR3 is 14 residues long. V was trimmed by 3 bases and J by 0 bases, leaving 10 bases between them. Germline V gives CDR1 SQVTM, CDR2 ANQGSEA. The CDR3 bases that were read are TGCAGCGTTGAGGATCGCGGGAGCACAGATACG. Residues: CSVEDRGSTDT. The CDR3 in full is CSVEDRGSTDTQYF.

Regarding this clone: The read ends 3 residues shy of where the CDR3 ends; the end is completed using the germline J gene. V usage is TRBV12-3 or TRBV12-4 and J usage is TRBJ1-1; 8 positions match TRBD1. V trimming: 5 bases; J trimming: 6 bases; junction bases outside the gene matches: 11. This CDR3 has 15 amino acids. The CDR3 sequence: CASSPRTGSNAEAFF. Partial CDR3 DNA: TGTGCCAGCAGTCCCCGGACAGGGTCCAATGCTGAA.

In the case of this clone: Read coverage stops 3 residues before the CDR3 terminus; the germline J gene supplies the remainder. The chain is built from TRBV7-3 and TRBJ2-7, with TRBD1 matching over 7 bases. The germline V gene encodes CDR1 SGHTA and CDR2 FQGTGA. J was trimmed by 0 bases and V by 4 bases; bases with no gene match: 0. CDR3 length equals 13 residues. The sequenced part of the CDR3 DNA is TGTGCCAGCAGCTCAGGGGGCTCCTACGAG. This encodes CASSSGGSYE. The whole CDR3 sequence reads CASSSGGSYEQYF.

With regard to this clone: The missing CDR3 end, 3 residues past where the read stops, is filled in from the germline J gene. The V and J genes are TRBV7-9 and TRBJ2-6; D gene uncertain. V lost 5 bases and J lost 2, with 4 bases in between. The CDR3 length is 13 residues. CDR1 and CDR2 from the germline V gene are SEHNR and FQNEAQ (reference sequence). CDR3 DNA (partial): TGTGCCAGCAGCCCTACTGGGGCCAACGTC. Protein: CASSPTGANV. The entire CDR3 reads CASSPTGANVLTF.

CDR3 DNA, as far as it was read: TGTGCCAGCAGCTTAGAGCACCCGTCCTATAAAGGC. This codes for CASSLEHPSYKG. The CDR3 in its entirety is CASSLEHPSYKGYTF. The V and J genes are TRBV7-9 and TRBJ1-2; the D is unclear. The observed sequence ends 3 residues before the CDR3 terminus, with the missing tail filled in from the germline J gene. The CDR3 has 15 amino acids. The germline CDR1 and CDR2 sequences are SEHNR and FQNEAQ (reference sequence).

On this clone: From the germline J gene comes the end of the CDR3, since the read stops 3 residues before it. The V and J genes are TRBV5-1 and TRBJ1-1, with a weak D call TRBD1 (5 bases). Germline CDR1 SGHRS, CDR2 YFSETQ. V dropped 1 base and J dropped 1 base, with 14 bases sitting between them. The CDR3 totals 16 residues. CDR3 DNA (partial): TGCGCCAGCAGCTTGTACGGGGGGGAACCGAACACTGAA. Residues: CASSLYGGEPNTE. The CDR3 as a whole reads CASSLYGGEPNTEAFF.

CDR3 DNA, as far as it was read: TGTGCCAGTAGTATGTCTGGGGCCCTAAACACCGGGGAG. Translated: CASSMSGALNTGE. Given in full, the CDR3 is CASSMSGALNTGELFF. The genes are TRBV19 and TRBJ2-2; TRBD1 is a possible D gene (5 bases). The read ends 3 residues early relative to the CDR3; the germline J gene fills the gap. Per germline, CDR1 LNHDA and CDR2 SQIVND (reference sequence). V shed 3 bases and J shed 2 bases, with 13 bases lying between them. CDR3 length: 16 amino acids.